Reported below is one T cell receptor beta chain. Its antigen is as yet unknown. This sample is drawn from a study of early T cells in non-severe SARS-CoV-2 infection. Overall study findings and caveats: Private and CD4 specificities were missed by VDJdb matching, skewed to anti-spike CD8.

A single record per CDR3 protein comes from TCRdb applying MiXCR to the 5' RACE reads. This table holds approximately 70,000 distinct CDR3 sequences, 9% to 10% found once. The germline V and J ends were trimmed by 1 base and 4 bases, with 10 bases remaining between them. This CDR3 has 15 amino acids. This specimen consisted of whole blood, obtained at baseline. The receptor's source is an adult who was a healthcare worker with PCR-confirmed SARS-CoV-2 infection or an uninfected control (not recorded which). The rearrangement links TRBV12-3 or TRBV12-4 to TRBJ1-4; a weak D match, TRBD1 (5 bases). The CDR3, as DNA: TGTGCCAGCAGTTTAGTTGGGACGGGTAATGAAAAACTGTTTTTT. This translates into CASSLVGTGNEKLFF.